The 13 T cell receptor beta chains presented below share a single source sample, sequenced in a study of T cell changes during pregnancy in multiple sclerosis. This table comes from immunoSEQ multiplex PCR, and its TCRdb copy is limited to in-frame clones, with some not included. Among 35,000 to 40,000 clones listed, about 90% were seen once. The specimen comprised CD4+ T cells from peripheral blood mononuclear cells, sampled before pregnancy. All receptors derive from a female donor with multiple sclerosis, enrolled in a pregnancy study.

The V gene is TRBV19, the J gene TRBJ2-7, with 8 bases fitting TRBD1. V trimming: 7 bases; J trimming: 7 bases; junction bases outside the gene matches: 9. Germline CDR1 reads LNHDA; CDR2 reads SQIVND (reference sequence). The CDR3 sequence is 13 residues long. In DNA, the CDR3 is TGTGCCAGTACCGACCGGACAGGGCTGGAGCAGTACTTC. This sequence encodes CASTDRTGLEQYF.

The chain joins TRBV29-1 to TRBJ1-2, with a possible D match to TRBD1 (5 bases). Germline lookup yields CDR1 SQVTM and CDR2 ANQGSEA. This CDR3 has 11 residues. V shed 6 bases and J shed 2 bases, with 7 bases lying between them. The CDR3 nucleotides read TGCAGCGTGACAGAGAACTATGGCTACACCTTC. This encodes CSVTENYGYTF. The entire variable domain, with the rest obtained from reference TRBV29-1 and TRBJ1-2, is as follows: SAVISQKPSRDICQRGTSLTIQCQVDSQVTMMFWYRQQPGQSLTLIATANQGSEATYESGFVIDKFPISRPNLTFSTLTVSNMSPEDSSIYLCSVTENYGYTFGSGTRLTVV.

V is TRBV6-5 and J is TRBJ1-2; 7 positions match TRBD1. Germline V gene data show CDR1 as MNHEY and CDR2 as SVGAGI. V shed 2 bases, J shed 6 bases, and the junction held 3 bases outside the gene matches. This CDR3 is 13 amino acids long. CDR3 loop: CASSYQTGNGYTF. In nucleotides, the CDR3 is TGTGCCAGCAGTTACCAGACAGGGAATGGCTACACCTTC.

This clone has only one observation. The CDR3 DNA reads TGTGCCAGCAGGGCAGCAGGCAGCGGGAACACTGAAGCTTTCTTT. The encoded protein is CASRAAGSGNTEAFF. This chain connects TRBV6-5 to TRBJ1-1; D ambiguous. V lost 6 bases, J lost 1 base, and 15 bases lay in between. Germline V gives CDR1 MNHEY, CDR2 SVGAGI. This CDR3 region has 15 residues.

V is TRBV9 and J is TRBJ2-1, with 11 nucleotides matching TRBD2. V lost 3 bases to trimming and J lost 2 bases; unmatched junction nucleotides: 4. The germline CDR1 and CDR2 sequences are SGDLS and YYNGEE. The CDR3 contains 16 residues. CDR3 residues: CASSASGLAAYNEQFF. The CDR3 DNA reads TGTGCCAGCAGCGCCTCGGGACTAGCGGCCTACAATGAGCAGTTCTTC.

The rearrangement uses TRBV7-6 and TRBJ2-7, with TRBD1 matching 9 bases. The junction had 3 bases not matched to a gene; V was cut back by 0 bases and J by 9 bases. Looked up from germline, CDR1 is SGHVS and CDR2 is FNYEAQ. This CDR3 is 13 amino acids long. CDR3 amino acids: CASSLAQGAGQYF. For the CDR3, the DNA is TGTGCCAGCAGCTTAGCACAGGGGGCTGGGCAGTACTTC.

J is TRBJ2-7 and V is TRBV5-3, with 8 bases that match TRBD1. Being an ORF, TRBV5-3 has a function that is uncertain. This CDR3 is 17 amino acids long. Germline trimming cut 10 bases from V and 3 bases from J; bases unmatched to any gene: 21. CDR3 amino acids: CAFHPTGALGGLYEQYF. In DNA form, the CDR3 reads TGTGCCTTCCACCCGACAGGGGCGTTAGGTGGACTCTACGAGCAGTACTTC.

The CDR3 DNA sequence: TGTGCTAGTGGCACATACTACGAGCAGTACTTC. Encoded protein: CASGTYYEQYF. V gene TRBV12-5 combines with J gene TRBJ2-5; D is unclear. The DNA end favors TRBJ2-7, so the J call may be wrong. The CDR3 has 11 amino acids. Germline CDR1 reads LGHNT; CDR2 reads FRNRAP.

The chain links TRBV9 to TRBJ2-7; weak D call: TRBD2 (6 bases). The V end lost 3 bases, the J end lost 5 bases, and 15 bases lay between the germline ends. Germline-derived CDR1 and CDR2 are SGDLS and YYNGEE. The CDR3 spans 14 residues. CDR3 sequence reads: CASSAQAGEDEQYF. The CDR3 bases are TGTGCCAGCAGCGCCCAGGCCGGGGAGGACGAGCAGTACTTC.

The rearrangement links TRBV27 to TRBJ2-7; TRBD1 matches at 10 bases. This CDR3 is 15 amino acids long. Looked up from germline, CDR1 is MNHEY and CDR2 is SMNVEV (reference sequence). V lost 4 bases to trimming and J lost 4 bases; unmatched junction nucleotides: 7. The CDR3 sequence is CASSYGRTGGYEQYF. The CDR3 DNA follows: TGTGCCAGCAGTTACGGAAGGACAGGGGGGTACGAGCAGTACTTC.

The rearrangement joins TRBV2 to TRBJ1-3, with TRBD1 matching over 7 bases. V was pared by 7 bases and J by 4 bases, with 4 bases of the junction left unmatched. This CDR3 has 13 residues. Germline-derived CDR1 and CDR2 are SNHLY and FYNNEI. As DNA, the CDR3 is TGTGCCAGCACCCCGACAGGGGGAAACACCATATATTTT. It encodes CASTPTGGNTIYF.

This chain connects TRBV28 to TRBJ1-2; a weak D match, TRBD1 (6 bases). The CDR3 length is 14 residues. Trimming removed 9 bases from V and 3 bases from J, with 17 bases in between. Germline lookup yields CDR1 MDHEN and CDR2 SYDVKM. CDR3 in DNA: TGTGCCAGGGGGTTGAGGGACATATACTATGGCTACACCTTC. Translated: CARGLRDIYYGYTF.

The chain has TRBV5-4 and TRBJ2-7; TRBD2 matches 10 bases. From germline, CDR1 is SGHNT and CDR2 YYREEE (reference sequence). The CDR3 totals 15 residues. V lost 7 bases to trimming and J lost 1 base; unmatched junction nucleotides: 8. CDR3 region: CASGTRTSGSYEQYF. In nucleotides, the CDR3 is TGTGCCAGCGGAACCCGGACTAGCGGATCCTACGAGCAGTACTTC.